Listed below are T cell receptor beta chains from one sample, sequenced in a study of PD-L1 blockade in urothelial cancer. TCRdb's table, derived via immunoSEQ multiplex PCR, lists solely in-frame clones and lacks some. This repertoire shows about 43,000 clones, around nine tenths found once; its top ten account for about 14%. The input for sequencing was PBMCs, taken around atezolizumab (anti-PD-L1) treatment. These receptor sequences come from a woman aged 55 to 70 with urothelial cancer. Both conserved end residues are part of each CDR3. A D gene is named only where the DNA matches it firmly.

D gene: TRBD1
J gene: TRBJ1-5
V gene: TRBV28
CDR3 DNA: TGTGCCAGCAGTTTTCCGGGACAGGGTTACAATCAGCCCCAGCATTTT
CDR3 protein: CASSFPGQGYNQPQHF

D gene: NA
J gene: TRBJ1-5
V gene: TRBV7-9
CDR3 DNA: TGTGCCAGCAGCTCCTCAGACAGGCGTATCGGCAATCAGCCCCAGCATTTT
CDR3 protein: CASSSSDRRIGNQPQHF

D gene: NA
J gene: TRBJ2-1
V gene: TRBV5-1
CDR3 DNA: TGCGCCAGCAGATTTAGCGGAGGAGCCTACAATGAGCAGTTCTTC
CDR3 protein: CASRFSGGAYNEQFF

D gene: NA
J gene: TRBJ2-5
V gene: TRBV5-1
CDR3 DNA: TGCGCCAGCAGCTTGGGGGCCTGGGAGACCCAGTACTTC
CDR3 protein: CASSLGAWETQYF

D gene: TRBD2
J gene: TRBJ2-3
V gene: TRBV5-4
CDR3 DNA: TGTGCCAGCAGCCTCACCGGGACTAGCGGATGTCGTACGCAGTATTTT
CDR3 protein: CASSLTGTSGCRTQYF

D gene: NA
J gene: TRBJ1-3
V gene: TRBV5-1
CDR3 DNA: TGCGCCAGCAGCTTGGCCGTGGGGGCGGGAAACACCATATATTTT
CDR3 protein: CASSLAVGAGNTIYF

D gene: TRBD2
J gene: TRBJ2-1
V gene: TRBV9
CDR3 DNA: TGTGCCAGCAGCGGAAAACGGGGGGGCTTCGACAATGAGCAGTTCTTC
CDR3 protein: CASSGKRGGFDNEQFF

D gene: NA
J gene: TRBJ1-4
V gene: TRBV18
CDR3 DNA: TGTGCCAGCTCACCTCAGGAAGAAAAACTGTTTTTT
CDR3 protein: CASSPQEEKLFF

D gene: TRBD1
J gene: TRBJ1-3
V gene: TRBV6-1
CDR3 DNA: TGTGCCAGCAGCGCGACAGGGTTCGGCGGAAACACCATATATTTT
CDR3 protein: CASSATGFGGNTIYF

D gene: TRBD1
J gene: TRBJ1-5
V gene: TRBV2
CDR3 DNA: TGTGCCAGCAGTACACAGGGGAGCAATCAGCCCCAGCATTTT
CDR3 protein: CASSTQGSNQPQHF

D gene: TRBD1
J gene: TRBJ2-2
V gene: TRBV15
CDR3 DNA: TGTGCCACCAGCAGAGGACAGGGAACGAACACCGGGGAGCTGTTTTTT
CDR3 protein: CATSRGQGTNTGELFF

D gene: NA
J gene: TRBJ2-1
V gene: TRBV5-3
CDR3 DNA: TGTGCCAGAAGCTTGGGTCGGGGTGCCTACAATGAGCAGTTCTTC
CDR3 protein: CARSLGRGAYNEQFF

D gene: TRBD2
J gene: TRBJ2-3
V gene: TRBV7-3
CDR3 DNA: TGTGCCAGCAGTTCGGGAGGACCGGGGGACACGCAGTATTTT
CDR3 protein: CASSSGGPGDTQYF

D gene: NA
J gene: TRBJ2-7
V gene: TRBV21-1
CDR3 DNA: TGTGCCAGCAGCAAAGGACAGGGGCCGGCCTACGAGCAGTACTTC
CDR3 protein: CASSKGQGPAYEQYF

D gene: TRBD1
J gene: TRBJ1-4
V gene: TRBV2
CDR3 DNA: TGTGCCAGCAGCCCACCCGGGACAGTCGAAGAAAAACTGTTTTTT
CDR3 protein: CASSPPGTVEEKLFF

D gene: TRBD1
J gene: TRBJ1-5
V gene: TRBV23-1
CDR3 DNA: TGCGCCCGATACTACCAACCGGACAGGAATACCAATAGCAATCAGCCCCAGCATTTT
CDR3 protein: CARYYQPDRNTNSNQPQHF